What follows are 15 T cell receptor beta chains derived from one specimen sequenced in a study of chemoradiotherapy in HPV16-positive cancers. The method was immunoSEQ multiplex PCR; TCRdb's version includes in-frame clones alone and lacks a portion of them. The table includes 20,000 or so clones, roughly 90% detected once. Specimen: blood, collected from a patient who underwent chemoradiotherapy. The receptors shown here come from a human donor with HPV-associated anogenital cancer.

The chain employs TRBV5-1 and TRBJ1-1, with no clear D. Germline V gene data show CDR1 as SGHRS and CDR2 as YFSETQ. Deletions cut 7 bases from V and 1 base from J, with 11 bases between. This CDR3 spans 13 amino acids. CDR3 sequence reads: CASVSEGNTEAFF. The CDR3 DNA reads TGCGCCAGCGTCTCGGAGGGGAACACTGAAGCTTTCTTT.

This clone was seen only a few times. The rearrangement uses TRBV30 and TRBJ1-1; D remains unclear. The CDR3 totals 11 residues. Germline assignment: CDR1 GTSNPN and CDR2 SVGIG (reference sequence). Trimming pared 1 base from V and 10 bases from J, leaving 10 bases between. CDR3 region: CAWSAAVRAFF. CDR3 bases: TGTGCCTGGAGTGCGGCCGTCCGAGCTTTCTTT.

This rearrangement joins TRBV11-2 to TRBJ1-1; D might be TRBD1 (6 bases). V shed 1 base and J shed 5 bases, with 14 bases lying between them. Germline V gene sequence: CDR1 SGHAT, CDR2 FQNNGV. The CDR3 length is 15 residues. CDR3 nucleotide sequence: TGTGCCAGCAGCTTAGGCCGGGGGGCTGAAACTGAAGCTTTCTTT. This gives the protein CASSLGRGAETEAFF.

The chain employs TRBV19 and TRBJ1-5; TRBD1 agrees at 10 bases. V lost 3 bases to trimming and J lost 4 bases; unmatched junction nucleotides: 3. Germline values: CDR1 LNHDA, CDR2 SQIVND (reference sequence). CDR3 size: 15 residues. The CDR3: CASSIGTGENQPQHF. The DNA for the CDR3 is TGTGCCAGTAGTATTGGGACAGGGGAGAATCAGCCCCAGCATTTT.

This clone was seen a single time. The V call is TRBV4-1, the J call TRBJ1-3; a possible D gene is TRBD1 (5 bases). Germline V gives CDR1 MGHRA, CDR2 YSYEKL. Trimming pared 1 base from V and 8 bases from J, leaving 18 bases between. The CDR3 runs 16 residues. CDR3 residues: CASSQGLGPPQHTIYF. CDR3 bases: TGCGCCAGCAGCCAAGGTCTGGGGCCCCCACAACACACCATATATTTT.

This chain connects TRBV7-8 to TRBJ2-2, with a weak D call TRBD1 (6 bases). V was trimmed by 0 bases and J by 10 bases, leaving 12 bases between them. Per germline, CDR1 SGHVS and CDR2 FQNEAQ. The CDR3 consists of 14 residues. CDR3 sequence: CASSLAGAPVELFF. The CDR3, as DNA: TGTGCCAGCAGCTTAGCGGGGGCCCCGGTGGAGCTGTTTTTT. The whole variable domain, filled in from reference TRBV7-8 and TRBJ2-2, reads GAGVSQSPRYKVAKRGQDVALRCDPISGHVSLFWYQQALGQGPEFLTYFQNEAQLDKSGLPSDRFFAERPEGSVSTLKIQRTQQEDSAVYLCASSLAGAPVELFFGEGSRLTVL.

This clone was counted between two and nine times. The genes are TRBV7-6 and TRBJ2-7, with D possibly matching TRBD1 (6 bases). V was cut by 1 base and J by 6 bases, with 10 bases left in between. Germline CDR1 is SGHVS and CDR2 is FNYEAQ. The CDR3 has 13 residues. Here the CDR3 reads CASSLEGGAEQYV. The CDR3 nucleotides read TGTGCCAGCAGCTTAGAAGGGGGTGCCGAGCAGTACGTC.

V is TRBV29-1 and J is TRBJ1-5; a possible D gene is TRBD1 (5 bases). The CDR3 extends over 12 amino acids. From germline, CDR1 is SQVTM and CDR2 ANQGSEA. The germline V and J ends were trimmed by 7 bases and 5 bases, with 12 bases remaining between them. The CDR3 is CSAGAGDQPQHF. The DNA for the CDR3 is TGCAGCGCCGGGGCGGGGGATCAGCCCCAGCATTTT.

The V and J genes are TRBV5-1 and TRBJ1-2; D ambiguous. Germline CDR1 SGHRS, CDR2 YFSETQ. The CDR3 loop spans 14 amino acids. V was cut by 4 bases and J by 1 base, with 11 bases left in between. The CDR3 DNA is TGCGCCAGCAGCCCCGTGTGGGATAACTATGGCTACACCTTC. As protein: CASSPVWDNYGYTF.

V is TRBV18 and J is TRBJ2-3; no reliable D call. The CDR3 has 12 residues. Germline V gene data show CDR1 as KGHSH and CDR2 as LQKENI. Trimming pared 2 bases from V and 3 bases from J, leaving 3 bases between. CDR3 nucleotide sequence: TGTGCCAGCTCACCAAATACAGATACGCAGTATTTT. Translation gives CASSPNTDTQYF.

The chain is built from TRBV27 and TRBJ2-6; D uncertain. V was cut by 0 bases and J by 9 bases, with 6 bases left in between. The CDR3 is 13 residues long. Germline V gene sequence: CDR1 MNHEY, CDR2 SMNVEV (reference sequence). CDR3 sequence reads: CASSLSGVNVLTF. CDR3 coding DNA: TGTGCCAGCAGTTTATCGGGTGTCAACGTCCTGACTTTC.

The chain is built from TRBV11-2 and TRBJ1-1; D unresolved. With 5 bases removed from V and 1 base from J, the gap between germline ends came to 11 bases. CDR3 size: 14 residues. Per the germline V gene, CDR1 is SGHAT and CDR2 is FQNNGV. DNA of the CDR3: TGTGCCAGCAGCCCCCGCGTGGGGAACACTGAAGCTTTCTTT. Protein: CASSPRVGNTEAFF.

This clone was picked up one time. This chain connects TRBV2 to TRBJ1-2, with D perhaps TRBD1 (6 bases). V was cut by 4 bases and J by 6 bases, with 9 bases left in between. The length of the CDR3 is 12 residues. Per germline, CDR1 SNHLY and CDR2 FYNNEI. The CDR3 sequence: CASSGQEHGYTF. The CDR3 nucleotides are TGTGCCAGCAGTGGACAGGAACATGGCTACACCTTC. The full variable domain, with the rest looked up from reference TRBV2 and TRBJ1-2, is EPEVTQTPSHQVTQMGQEVILRCVPISNHLYFYWYRQILGQKVEFLVSFYNNEISEKSEIFDDQFSVERPDGSNFTLKIRSTKLEDSAMYFCASSGQEHGYTFGSGTRLTVV.

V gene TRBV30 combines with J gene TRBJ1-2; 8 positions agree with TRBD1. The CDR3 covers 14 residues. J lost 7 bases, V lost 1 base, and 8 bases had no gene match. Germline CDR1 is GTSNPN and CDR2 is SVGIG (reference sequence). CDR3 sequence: CAWSEARGRGGYTF. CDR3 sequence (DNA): TGTGCCTGGAGTGAGGCCAGGGGGCGAGGTGGCTACACCTTC. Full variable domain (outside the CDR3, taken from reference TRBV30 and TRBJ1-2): SQTIHQWPATLVQPVGSPLSLECTVEGTSNPNLYWYRQAAGRGLQLLFYSVGIGQISSEVPQNLSASRPQDRQFILSSKKLLLSDSGFYLCAWSEARGRGGYTFGSGTRLTVV.

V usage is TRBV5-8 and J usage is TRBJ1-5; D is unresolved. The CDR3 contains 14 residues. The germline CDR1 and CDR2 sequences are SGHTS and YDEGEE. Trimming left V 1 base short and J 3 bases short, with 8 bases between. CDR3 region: CASSLFTANQPQHF. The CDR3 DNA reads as TGTGCCAGCAGCTTGTTTACAGCCAATCAGCCCCAGCATTTT. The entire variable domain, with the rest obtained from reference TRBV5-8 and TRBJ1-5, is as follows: EAGVTQSPTHLIKTRGQQATLRCSPISGHTSVYWYQQALGLGLQFLLWYDEGEERNRGNFPPRFSGRQFPNYSSELNVNALELEDSALYLCASSLFTANQPQHFGDGTRLSIL.